The sequence of this T cell receptor beta chain was determined in a study of molecular identifiers for immune sequencing clone quantification. General study points: Even with about a million naive cells present, spiked Jurkat TCR RNA from one cell was reportedly detectable. Beyond 20 RNA copies, clones held over 98% of effector molecules, compared with under 1% in naive cells.

This CDR3 has 15 amino acids. CDR1 is MNHNS and CDR2 is SASEGT in the germline V gene. Concerning this clonotype itself: Its antigen is as yet unknown. Being one base from a much bigger clone, this may be a read error.

Naive CD8 T cell sorting was performed on the CD8+CD4-CCR7+CD45RA+ phenotype. Libraries of bulk TCR were made by previously described methods (with listed TCR primers). TCRdb passed the PCR reads through MiXCR, listing each CDR3 protein once. In the table there are under 650,000 distinct CDR3 sequences, 15% to 20% of which are singletons. The rearrangement uses TRBV6-1 and TRBJ1-2; 9 nucleotides line up with TRBD1. The TCR was taken from a human donor in good health. Some libraries in this study had Jurkat cell RNA spiked in. Sequenced material: naive CD8+ T cells from blood, with Jurkat cell RNA spiked in. Subset here: FACS-sorted CD8+CD4-CCR7+CD45RA+ naive T cells. CDR3 residues: CANSEYDRGNYGYTF. The CDR3 coding sequence is TGTGCCAACAGTGAATACGACAGGGGGAACTATGGCTACACCTTC.